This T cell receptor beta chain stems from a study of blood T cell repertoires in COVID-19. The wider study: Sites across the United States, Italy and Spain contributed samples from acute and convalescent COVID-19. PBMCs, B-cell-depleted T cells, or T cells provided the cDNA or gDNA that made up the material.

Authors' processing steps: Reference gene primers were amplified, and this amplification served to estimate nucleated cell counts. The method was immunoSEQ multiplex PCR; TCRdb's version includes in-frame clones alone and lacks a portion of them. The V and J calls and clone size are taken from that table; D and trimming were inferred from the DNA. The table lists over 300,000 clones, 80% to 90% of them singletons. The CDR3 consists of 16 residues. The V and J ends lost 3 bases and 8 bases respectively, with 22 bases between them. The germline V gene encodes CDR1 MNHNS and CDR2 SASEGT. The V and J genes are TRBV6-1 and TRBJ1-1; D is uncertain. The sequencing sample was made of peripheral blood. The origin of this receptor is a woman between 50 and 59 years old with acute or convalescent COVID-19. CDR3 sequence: CASSDHPRQPQWEAFF. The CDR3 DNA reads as TGTGCCAGCAGTGACCATCCGAGGCAGCCGCAATGGGAAGCTTTCTTT.